This T cell receptor (beta chain) was identified in a study of blood T cells in healthy people across ages (dated by TCRdb to about 2015). Study-level background: Template switching captured roughly one uniquely barcoded TCR beta cDNA molecule per two T cells in model experiments. The study measured age-related changes in TCR beta repertoire diversity using deep sequencing normalized with unique cDNA molecular identifiers. The donors were divided into four age groups: young (average around 15 years), middle-aged (approximately 42), aged (approximately 59) and long-lived (approximately 74). To avoid experimental bias, donors of different ages were spread randomly across the sequencing lanes. Two additional independent replicas of 1 million unique cDNA reads from the same blood draw were analyzed for two donors (one aged 18 to 30 and one aged 80 or older).

Study-wide conclusions, independent of this receptor: As age increased, observed TCR beta diversity per million T cells dropped in a roughly linear way, and a significant reduction was already evident by age around 41. Because profiling used bulk unsorted PBMCs, naive and antigen-experienced compartments could not be compared conclusively. Estimates of total diversity based on one million sequenced T cells were considered lower bounds and underestimates. Donor CMV infection status was unknown, potentially confounding age-related changes in expanded clonotypes. Compared with the aged group, the long-lived group had more naive CD4+ T cells, fewer expanded clones and increased TCR diversity, a pattern suggesting age selection. The percentage of naive T cells measured by flow cytometry correlated strongly with observed TCR beta diversity.

CDR1 and CDR2 are read off the germline V gene as MNHEY and SVGEGT. The CDR3, from cysteine to phenylalanine, totals 13 residues. Left in the record is the CDR3 DNA by itself, 39 bases read in frame from the first base. At the junction V is shortened by 7 bases and J by 3 bases, with 12 bases in between. This clonotype has a handful of counts. This receptor's antigen is unknown. No per-base quality is available; no much larger clone lies one base away. Libraries were constructed by 5' RACE. The second PCR ran for about 7 to 11 cycles and used a J-beta primer mix along with a sample-barcoded 5' primer. A unique molecular identifier was introduced onto each TCR beta cDNA molecule by a template-switch 5' adaptor carrying 12 random nucleotides. Each sample yielded at least 2.5 million CDR3-containing paired-end reads. First-strand cDNA was synthesized from all RNA with the Mint cDNA synthesis kit, primed by a TRBC-specific oligonucleotide. After uracil-DNA glycosylase treatment, a first 18-cycle PCR used universal primers M1SS and BC2_uni_R on all cDNA. The authors processed their data as follows. For normalization, 1 million high-quality reads, each with a distinct molecular identifier, were randomly selected from each sample. Reads with shared molecular identifiers were discarded instead of being binned into consensus sequences. MiTCR, with a Q25 quality threshold and the strictest error-elimination algorithm, was used for CDR3 identification, clonotype clustering and error correction. Lower-bound total TCR beta diversity was estimated with a nonparametric unseen species model using Euler transformation. In-frame beta chains were kept once TCRdb had trimmed the public reads at Q25 with fastp and called clones with MiXCR. Each record represents a unique CDR3 protein, reported with the most common genes and DNA among its rows. These V and J calls are TCRdb output, not the study's own analysis. The sample table records over 1,500,000 distinct CDR3 sequences; about two fifths of these occur just once. The ten largest clones add up to about 21% of the sample.

The donors were about 40 Caucasian individuals from Russia, aged roughly 6 to 100 years, who were systemically healthy. Each donor gave about 9.2 milliliters of peripheral blood, drawn into EDTA-treated Vacutainer tubes. Ficoll-Paque density-gradient centrifugation was used to isolate PBMCs, with at least 7 million obtained per sample. Trizol reagent was used to extract total RNA from the PBMCs, yielding at least 6 micrograms per sample. For every donor, flow cytometry on a PBMC aliquot measured the percentage of naive CD45RAhigh/CD27high T cells. The chain joins TRBV6-2 or TRBV6-3 to TRBJ1-1; no confident D gene assignment can be made. This clonotype originated in a human donor in good health. Specimen: blood. The CDR3 is CASTTLGYTEAFF. The DNA is as follows: TGTGCCAGCACTACTCTTGGGTACACTGAAGCTTTCTTT.